The 18 T cell receptor beta chains reported below all come from one sample, sequenced in a study of beta chain features in type 1 diabetes. General study results and limits: Type 1 diabetes patients had moderately but significantly shorter TCRB CDR3s in all four CD4+ subsets.

These TCRs are of unknown antigen specificity. Expressed TCRB transcripts were sequenced because the isolated RNA had all been reverse transcribed beforehand. Repertoires were generated with immunoSEQ multiplex PCR, while TCRdb's copy carries only in-frame clones and drops some. Among 600,000 or so clones listed, around 15% were seen once. What was sequenced was naive CD4+ T cells from blood. All receptors derive from a young man with type 1 diabetes.

This CDR3 reads CASSAERGNRQGADEQYF. Here the CDR3 DNA reads TGTGCCAGCAGCGCCGAGAGAGGGAATAGACAGGGGGCTGACGAGCAGTACTTC. V usage is TRBV9 and J usage is TRBJ2-7; 10 nucleotides line up with TRBD1. Germline V gene lookup returns CDR1 SGDLS and CDR2 YYNGEE. Trimming cost V 3 bases and J 5 bases; bases outside gene matches: 17. The CDR3 extends over 18 amino acids.

The rearrangement joins TRBV27 to TRBJ1-5; 10 bases map to TRBD1. Per the germline V gene, CDR1 is MNHEY and CDR2 is SMNVEV (reference sequence). Trimming at V came to 10 bases and at J to 7 bases, leaving 7 bases not matched to a gene. CDR3 length: 13 amino acids. The CDR3 loop is CATRTGGGQPQHF. The CDR3 DNA reads as TGTGCCACGCGGACAGGGGGTGGGCAGCCCCAGCATTTT.

The rearrangement uses TRBV10-3 and TRBJ2-4; D unclear. V lost 3 bases, J lost 5 bases, and 11 bases lay in between. Germline CDR1 reads ENHRY; CDR2 reads SYGVKD. The CDR3 loop spans 14 amino acids. CDR3 loop: CAISEGVRENIQYF. CDR3 nucleotides: TGTGCCATCAGTGAAGGTGTCAGAGAAAACATTCAGTACTTC.

The CDR3 spells CASSQGSGANVLTF. CDR3 bases: TGTGCCAGTAGTCAAGGGTCTGGGGCCAACGTCCTGACTTTC. The chain carries TRBV19 and TRBJ2-6; no firm D call. The CDR3 has 14 amino acids. The V and J ends lost 5 bases and 1 base respectively, with 6 bases between them. In germline, CDR1 is LNHDA, CDR2 SQIVND (reference sequence).

This rearrangement joins TRBV7-2 to TRBJ1-1; 8 bases are a match to TRBD1. This CDR3 region has 17 residues. Trimming at V came to 1 base and at J to 5 bases, leaving 12 bases not matched to a gene. Germline CDR1 reads SGHTA; CDR2 reads FQGNSA. The CDR3: CASSLVFGRGQKTEAFF. The CDR3 DNA reads TGTGCCAGCAGCTTAGTGTTCGGCAGGGGGCAAAAAACTGAAGCTTTCTTT.

This clone was observed a few times. This sequence joins TRBV2 and TRBJ1-5; 7 bases are a match to TRBD1. After removal of 6 bases from V and 6 bases from J, the junction contained 11 bases not matched to a gene. CDR1 and CDR2 (germline): SNHLY, FYNNEI. This CDR3 is built from 15 residues. CDR3 amino acids: CASRNDRVRSQPQHF. The CDR3 DNA reads as TGTGCCAGCAGGAACGACAGGGTGAGAAGTCAGCCCCAGCATTTT.

The chain is built from TRBV14 and TRBJ2-3; 9 bases line up with TRBD1. Germline V gene sequence: CDR1 SGHDN, CDR2 FVKESK. The CDR3 spans 15 residues. V shed 4 bases, J shed 6 bases, and the junction held 8 bases outside the gene matches. CDR3 nucleotides: TGTGCCAGCAGCCGCTCGGGACAGGGAGAGGATACGCAGTATTTT. It codes for CASSRSGQGEDTQYF.

A word on this clone: A clone one base away is much larger, so this may be a read error. Other DNA sequences in the sample encode the same CDR3. The J gene is TRBJ1-1, the V gene TRBV11-2, with D possibly being TRBD1 (5 bases). The CDR3 spans 13 residues. V lost 3 bases and J 1 base, leaving 6 bases between the germline ends. Germline V lookup: CDR1 SGHAT, CDR2 FQNNGV. This CDR3 is CASSFGQNTEAFF. CDR3 nucleotides: TGTGCCAGCAGCTTTGGACAGAACACTGAAGCTTTCTTT.

J is TRBJ2-3 and V is TRBV7-9; TRBD1 might be the D (7 bases). V was pared by 7 bases and J by 4 bases, with 12 bases between. The germline gives CDR1 SEHNR, CDR2 FQNEAQ (reference sequence). This CDR3 spans 13 amino acids. CDR3: CASKEGASDTQYF. CDR3 coding DNA: TGTGCCAGCAAGGAGGGGGCTTCAGATACGCAGTATTTT. Complete variable domain (other parts from reference TRBV7-9 and TRBJ2-3): DTGVSQNPRHKITKRGQNVTFRCDPISEHNRLYWYRQTLGQGPEFLTYFQNEAQLEKSRLLSDRFSAERPKGSFSTLEIQRTEQGDSAMYLCASKEGASDTQYFGPGTRLTVL.

As to this clone: Other DNA sequences in this specimen translate into the identical CDR3. The V gene is TRBV30, the J gene TRBJ2-5, with D perhaps given as TRBD1 or TRBD2 (5 bases each). The CDR3 has 13 amino acids. Germline V gene data show CDR1 as GTSNPN and CDR2 as SVGIG (reference sequence). V lost 0 bases and J 5 bases, leaving 10 bases between the germline ends. CDR3 sequence (DNA): TGTGCCTGGAGTGTACAGGAGCGGGAGACCCAGTACTTC. Encoded protein: CAWSVQERETQYF. The full variable domain, rest sourced from reference TRBV30 and TRBJ2-5, is SQTIHQWPATLVQPVGSPLSLECTVEGTSNPNLYWYRQAAGRGLQLLFYSVGIGQISSEVPQNLSASRPQDRQFILSSKKLLLSDSGFYLCAWSVQERETQYFGPGTRLLVL.

This clone was recorded a few times. J is TRBJ1-1 and V is TRBV7-2; no clear D. The germline CDR1 and CDR2 sequences are SGHTA and FQGNSA. V was clipped by 5 bases and J by 4 bases, with 11 bases between them. The CDR3 spans 13 residues. In nucleotides, the CDR3 is TGTGCCAGCAGCAGCGGGATACTCACTGAAGCTTTCTTT. Protein sequence: CASSSGILTEAFF.

As concerns this clone: The same CDR3 arises from other DNA sequences in this sample as well. V is TRBV5-6 and J is TRBJ1-2, with 7 bases lining up with TRBD1. The length of the CDR3 is 14 residues. Trimming at V came to 1 base and at J to 3 bases, leaving 3 bases not matched to a gene. Germline CDR1 is SGHDT and CDR2 is YYEEEE. CDR3 sequence: CASSLIDRDYGYTF. DNA of the CDR3: TGTGCCAGCAGCTTGATAGACAGGGACTATGGCTACACCTTC.

This clone was picked up a small number of times. The rearrangement joins TRBV4-1 to TRBJ2-3; TRBD1 matches 9 bases. CDR3 length equals 16 residues. V lost 2 bases, J lost 2 bases, and 5 bases stayed unmatched. CDR1 is MGHRA and CDR2 is YSYEKL in the germline V gene. CDR3 loop: CASSQLDRGNTDTQYF. CDR3 nucleotides: TGCGCCAGCAGCCAACTGGACAGGGGTAACACAGATACGCAGTATTTT.

There are a few counts of this clone. V is TRBV9 and J is TRBJ1-5, with D perhaps matching TRBD1 (5 bases). The germline V gene encodes CDR1 SGDLS and CDR2 YYNGEE. The V end lost 0 bases, the J end lost 5 bases, and 12 bases lay between the germline ends. The CDR3 runs to 15 residues. In DNA, the CDR3 is TGTGCCAGCAGCGTAGCGGCAGGGTGGGATCAGCCCCAGCATTTT. This sequence encodes CASSVAAGWDQPQHF.

The chain joins TRBV30 to TRBJ1-2; D remains unclear. Trimming pared 0 bases from V and 9 bases from J, leaving 14 bases between. The CDR3 is 13 amino acids. CDR1 is GTSNPN, CDR2 SVGIG, per germline (reference sequence). CDR3 loop: CAWSVGRVVRYTF. The CDR3 DNA is TGTGCCTGGAGTGTAGGGAGGGTTGTGCGCTACACCTTC.

This clone was observed a handful of times. This chain links TRBV4-2 with TRBJ1-2; D uncertain. Germline values: CDR1 LGHNA, CDR2 YNFKEQ. The CDR3 sequence is 15 residues long. V lost 1 base and J lost 4, with 13 bases in between. The CDR3 sequence is CASSQGESKVYGYTF. As DNA, the CDR3 is TGTGCCAGCAGCCAAGGGGAGTCGAAGGTCTATGGCTACACCTTC.

This chain uses TRBV30 with TRBJ2-3, with D unclear. The germline CDR1 and CDR2 sequences are GTSNPN and SVGIG (reference sequence). CDR3 length equals 13 residues. V dropped 1 base and J dropped 1 base, with 6 bases sitting between them. CDR3 bases: TGTGCCTGGAGTGCTCAGGGCACAGATACGCAGTATTTT. It translates to CAWSAQGTDTQYF.

This clone was counted only a few times. V usage is TRBV10-3 and J usage is TRBJ2-3; 9 nucleotides line up with TRBD2. Looked up from germline, CDR1 is ENHRY and CDR2 is SYGVKD. The V and J ends lost 7 bases and 2 bases, in that order; junction bases with no gene match: 4. The CDR3 has 14 residues. The CDR3 sequence is CAIKSGGNTDTQYF. CDR3 nucleotides: TGTGCCATCAAGAGCGGGGGGAACACAGATACGCAGTATTTT.